The 20 T cell receptor beta chains presented below share a single source sample, sequenced in a study of metastatic and nonmetastatic thyroid tumors. TCRdb re-clonotyped the PCR reads through MiXCR. The sample lists about 9,900 clones, roughly 11% occurring once. All patients were treatment-naive before thyroid surgery. The sample taken for sequencing was tumor tissue. The receptor source for this set is a female donor with papillary thyroid cancer or a benign thyroid nodule (not recorded which). Some clones in this sample may be carry-over from other donors' samples.

This clone has a handful of counts. The chain joins TRBV27 to TRBJ1-2; 11 bases are a match to TRBD1. The germline V gene has CDR1 MNHEY and CDR2 SMNVEV (reference sequence). The CDR3 is made up of 14 amino acids. V lost 3 bases to trimming and J lost 6 bases; unmatched junction nucleotides: 3. The CDR3 coding sequence is TGTGCCAGCAGTTTGCCGGGACAGGGGGATGGCTACACCTTC. As protein: CASSLPGQGDGYTF.

This clone was recorded at least ten times. This sequence joins TRBV5-4 and TRBJ2-2; D is perhaps TRBD1 or TRBD2 (6 bases each). V dropped 0 bases and J dropped 5 bases, with 17 bases sitting between them. CDR1 is SGHNT and CDR2 is YYREEE in the germline V gene (reference sequence). The CDR3 has 17 residues. As DNA, the CDR3 is TGTGCCAGCAGCTTGGGGGGGGCTAGGTACGGAACCGGGGAGCTGTTTTTT. Its protein is CASSLGGARYGTGELFF.

This clone showed up many times. V is TRBV4-2 and J is TRBJ1-1; D gene uncertain. The V end was cut by 0 bases, the J end by 6 bases, with 5 bases between. CDR3 length equals 12 residues. CDR1 and CDR2 (germline): LGHNA, YNFKEQ. CDR3 loop: CASSQDEAEAFF. The CDR3 nucleotides read TGTGCCAGCAGCCAAGACGAGGCTGAAGCTTTCTTT.

This clone was seen many times. The chain combines TRBV10-3 with TRBJ1-4; D remains ambiguous. The germline gives CDR1 ENHRY, CDR2 SYGVKD. Trimming took off 4 bases at V and 5 bases at J, with 14 bases between the two ends. This CDR3 has 15 amino acids. CDR3 DNA sequence: TGTGCCATCAGTGGGACCGGCCCACGGAATGAAAAACTGTTTTTT. As protein: CAISGTGPRNEKLFF.

By sample fraction, this clone is medium-sized (0.01 to 0.1%). The gene calls are TRBV20-1 and TRBJ2-7; no definite D call. The CDR3 spans 15 residues. Trimming shortened V by 0 bases and J by 3 bases, and 15 bases separated the two germline ends. In germline, CDR1 is DFQATT, CDR2 SNEGSKA (reference sequence). The CDR3 region is CSARDGAFSRYEQYF. In DNA, the CDR3 is TGCAGTGCTAGAGATGGAGCGTTCTCCCGCTACGAGCAGTACTTC.

There are many counts of this clone. The rearrangement joins TRBV5-4 to TRBJ2-5; D perhaps matches TRBD2 (6 bases). CDR3 size: 12 residues. Between the trimmed V and J ends, which lost 5 bases and 2 bases, there was a span of 7 bases. Germline values: CDR1 SGHNT, CDR2 YYREEE (reference sequence). The CDR3 spells CASRRDQETQYF. The CDR3 nucleotides read TGTGCCAGCAGGCGGGATCAAGAGACCCAGTACTTC.

The chain uses TRBV10-3 and TRBJ1-2; maybe TRBD1 (6 bases). Trimming left V 7 bases short and J 2 bases short, with 20 bases between. Per the germline V gene, CDR1 is ENHRY and CDR2 is SYGVKD. The CDR3 covers 16 residues. CDR3 residues: CAINVSRGARNYGYTF. In DNA, the CDR3 is TGTGCCATCAATGTGTCAAGGGGGGCTAGGAACTATGGCTACACCTTC.

Within the sample, this clone is medium-sized. The rearrangement uses TRBV28 and TRBJ1-2; perhaps TRBD1 as D (5 bases). Germline loops: CDR1 MDHEN, CDR2 SYDVKM. Trimming removed 5 bases from V and 5 bases from J, with 9 bases in between. There are 12 residues in the CDR3. The CDR3 nucleotides read TGTGCCAGCAGTAGGCAGGGATATGGCTACACCTTC. It specifies CASSRQGYGYTF.

By sample fraction, this clone is medium-sized. The chain has TRBV20-1 and TRBJ1-6, with a weak D call TRBD1 (6 bases). CDR1 and CDR2 (germline): DFQATT, SNEGSKA (reference sequence). The CDR3 covers 14 residues. The V and J ends lost 6 bases and 5 bases respectively, with 14 bases between them. CDR3 DNA: TGCAGTGCCCCCCCGGGGGCAGATAATTCACCCCTCCACTTT. This sequence encodes CSAPPGADNSPLHF.

This clone was recorded at least ten times. The V and J genes are TRBV5-1 and TRBJ1-1; D remains ambiguous. The V gene's germline CDR1 is SGHRS and CDR2 YFSETQ. The CDR3 consists of 16 residues. The V gene lost 5 bases and the J gene lost 2 bases, with 19 bases spanning the gap. CDR3 nucleotides: TGCGCCAGCAGTCGAGACGGATCGAGGACCAACACTGAAGCTTTCTTT. The encoded protein is CASSRDGSRTNTEAFF.

This clone showed up just a few times. The V call is TRBV5-6, the J call TRBJ2-5, with D perhaps TRBD2 (6 bases). Germline V gives CDR1 SGHDT, CDR2 YYEEEE. The CDR3 is made up of 15 amino acids. The V end was cut by 0 bases, the J end by 3 bases, with 12 bases between. CDR3 sequence: CASSLATSTKETQYF. The CDR3 nucleotides are TGTGCCAGCAGCTTGGCCACTAGCACAAAAGAGACCCAGTACTTC.

The chain uses TRBV9 and TRBJ2-7; 8 nucleotides match TRBD2. The CDR3 sequence is 16 residues long. V was clipped by 0 bases and J by 3 bases; unmatched bases: 8. In germline, CDR1 is SGDLS, CDR2 YYNGEE. The CDR3 DNA reads as TGTGCCAGCAGCGTAGCCGGGGGGGCCCAATTCTACGAGCAGTACTTC. Protein product: CASSVAGGAQFYEQYF.

This clone is medium-sized. This chain links TRBV24-1 with TRBJ2-3, with D perhaps TRBD1 or TRBD2 (5 bases each). The CDR3 has 13 residues. Germline CDR1 is KGHDR and CDR2 is SFDVKD. V lost 9 bases, J lost 7 bases, and 16 bases lay in between. The CDR3 region is CATGGGGAYTQYF. CDR3 bases: TGTGCCACCGGAGGTGGTGGGGCGTATACGCAGTATTTT.

This clone occurred many times. The chain recombines TRBV3-1 with TRBJ2-4; TRBD1 matches at 7 bases. Germline V lookup: CDR1 LGHDT, CDR2 YNNKEL (reference sequence). This CDR3 has 16 amino acids. Trimming at V came to 1 base and at J to 0 bases, leaving 3 bases not matched to a gene. The CDR3 loop reads CASSQGQGLAKNIQYF. In DNA, the CDR3 is TGTGCCAGCAGCCAAGGACAGGGATTAGCCAAAAACATTCAGTACTTC. Supplemented by reference TRBV3-1 and TRBJ2-4, the full variable domain reads DTAVSQTPKYLVTQMGNDKSIKCEQNLGHDTMYWYKQDSKKFLKIMFSYNNKELIINETVPNRFSPKSPDKAHLNLHINSLELGDSAVYFCASSQGQGLAKNIQYFGAGTRLSVL.

Regarding this clone: A junction end diverges from the germline sequence, so it may reflect a read error. V gene TRBV6-1 combines with J gene TRBJ2-7; either TRBD1 or TRBD2 may fit D (5 bases each). Looked up from germline, CDR1 is MNHNS and CDR2 is SASEGT. The CDR3 runs 13 residues. CDR3 in DNA: TGTGCCAGCAGTGAAGGGGGGTTCGGGGAGCTGTACTTC. Its translation is CASSEGGFGELYF.

Of note for this clone: One end of the junction is discordant with germline, which a read error may explain. This chain uses TRBV20-1 with TRBJ2-7, with D maybe TRBD2 (5 bases). CDR3 length: 14 residues. Germline CDR1 reads DFQATT; CDR2 reads SNEGSKA (reference sequence). The CDR3 loop reads CSTRDEGMGYEQYF. For the CDR3, the DNA is TGTAGTACTAGAGATGAAGGTATGGGATACGAGCAGTACTTC.

Ten or more counts support this clone. The chain joins TRBV5-1 to TRBJ1-1; no reliable D call. This CDR3 comprises 15 residues. V was cut by 1 base and J by 1 base, with 11 bases left in between. Germline V gene data show CDR1 as SGHRS and CDR2 as YFSETQ. The CDR3: CASSLFTASNTEAFF. The CDR3 DNA reads as TGCGCCAGCAGCTTGTTCACGGCCTCGAACACTGAAGCTTTCTTT.

This clone ranks as medium-sized. The CDR3 spells CASRSDGREKLFF. The CDR3 DNA reads as TGTGCCAGCAGATCCGACGGTCGGGAAAAACTGTTTTTT. The chain has TRBV6-2 or TRBV6-3 and TRBJ1-4; D is unclear. Trimming cost V 6 bases and J 8 bases, with 13 bases left between them. Germline V gene lookup returns CDR1 MNHEY and CDR2 SVGEGT. This CDR3 comprises 13 residues.

The table lists this clone with many counts. The chain links TRBV15 to TRBJ2-5; no definite D call. V was clipped by 0 bases and J by 5 bases, with 4 bases between them. This CDR3 spans 12 amino acids. The germline V gene has CDR1 LNHNV and CDR2 YYDKDF (reference sequence). The CDR3 DNA is TGTGCCACCAGCAGAGATCGTGAGACCCAGTACTTC. Amino acids: CATSRDRETQYF.

The gene calls are TRBV20-1 and TRBJ2-3; 10 bases match TRBD1. The CDR3 runs 14 residues. The trim removed 5 bases at V and 3 bases at J, leaving 5 bases unmatched. The V gene's germline CDR1 is DFQATT and CDR2 SNEGSKA (reference sequence). CDR3 nucleotide sequence: TGCAGTGCTGCGGGGACAGGGGTGACAGATACGCAGTATTTT. This sequence encodes CSAAGTGVTDTQYF.